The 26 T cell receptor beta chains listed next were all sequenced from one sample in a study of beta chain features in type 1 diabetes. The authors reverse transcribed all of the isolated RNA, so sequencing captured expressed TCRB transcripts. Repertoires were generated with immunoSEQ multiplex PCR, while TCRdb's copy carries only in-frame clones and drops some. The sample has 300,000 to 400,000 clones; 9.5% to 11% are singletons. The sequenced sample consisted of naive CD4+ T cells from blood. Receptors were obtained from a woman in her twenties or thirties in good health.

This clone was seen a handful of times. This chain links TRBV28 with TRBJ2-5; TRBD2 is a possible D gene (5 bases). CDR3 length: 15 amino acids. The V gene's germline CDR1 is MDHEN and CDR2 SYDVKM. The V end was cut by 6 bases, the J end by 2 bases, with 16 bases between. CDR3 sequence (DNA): TGTGCCAGCAGCTCACGTATGACTATACAAGAGACCCAGTACTTC. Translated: CASSSRMTIQETQYF.

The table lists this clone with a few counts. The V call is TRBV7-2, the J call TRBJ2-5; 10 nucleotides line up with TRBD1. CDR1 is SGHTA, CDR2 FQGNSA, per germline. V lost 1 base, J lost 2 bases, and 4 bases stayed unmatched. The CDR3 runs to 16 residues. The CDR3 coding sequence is TGTGCCAGCAGCTTAGGGACAGGGGGTAGACAAGAGACCCAGTACTTC. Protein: CASSLGTGGRQETQYF.

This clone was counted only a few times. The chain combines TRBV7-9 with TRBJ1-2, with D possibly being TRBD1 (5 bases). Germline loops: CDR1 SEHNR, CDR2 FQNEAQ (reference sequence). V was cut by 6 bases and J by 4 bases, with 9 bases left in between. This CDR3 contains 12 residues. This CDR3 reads CASSQQVYGYTF. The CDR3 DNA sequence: TGTGCCAGCAGTCAACAGGTCTATGGCTACACCTTC.

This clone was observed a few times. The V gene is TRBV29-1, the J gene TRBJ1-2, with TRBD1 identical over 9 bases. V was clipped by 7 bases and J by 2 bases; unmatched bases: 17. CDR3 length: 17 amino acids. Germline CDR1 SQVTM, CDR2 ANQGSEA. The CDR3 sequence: CSATRGTGRVENYGYTF. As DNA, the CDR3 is TGCAGCGCCACGAGGGGGACAGGGAGGGTGGAGAACTATGGCTACACCTTC.

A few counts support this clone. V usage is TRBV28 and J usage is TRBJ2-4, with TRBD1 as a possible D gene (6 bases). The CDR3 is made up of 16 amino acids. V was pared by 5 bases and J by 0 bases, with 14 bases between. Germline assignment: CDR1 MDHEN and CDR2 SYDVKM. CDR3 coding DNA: TGTGCCAGCAGTCAGACGGACAGAATAGCCAAAAACATTCAGTACTTC. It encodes CASSQTDRIAKNIQYF.

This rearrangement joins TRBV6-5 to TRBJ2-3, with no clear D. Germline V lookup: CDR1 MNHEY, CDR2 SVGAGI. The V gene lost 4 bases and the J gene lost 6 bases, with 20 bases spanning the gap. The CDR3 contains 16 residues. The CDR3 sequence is CASSSPRLFSRDTQYF. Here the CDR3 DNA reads TGTGCCAGCAGTTCCCCCAGACTGTTCTCCCGCGATACGCAGTATTTT.

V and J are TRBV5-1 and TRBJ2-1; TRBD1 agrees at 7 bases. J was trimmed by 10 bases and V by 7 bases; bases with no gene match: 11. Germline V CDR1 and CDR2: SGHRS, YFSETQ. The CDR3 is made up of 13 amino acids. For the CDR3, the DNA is TGCGCCAGCCAAGCGAAAGACAGGGAGGAGCAGTTCTTC. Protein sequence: CASQAKDREEQFF.

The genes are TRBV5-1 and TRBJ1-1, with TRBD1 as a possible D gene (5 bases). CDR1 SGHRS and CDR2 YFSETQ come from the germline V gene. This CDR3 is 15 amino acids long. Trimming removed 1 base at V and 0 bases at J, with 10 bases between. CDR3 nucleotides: TGCGCCAGCAGCTTGACGACAGCTATGAACACTGAAGCTTTCTTT. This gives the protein CASSLTTAMNTEAFF.

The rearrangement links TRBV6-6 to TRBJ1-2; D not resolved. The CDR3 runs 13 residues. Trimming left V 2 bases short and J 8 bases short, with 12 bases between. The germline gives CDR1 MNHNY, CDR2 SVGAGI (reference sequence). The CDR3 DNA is TGTGCCAGCAGTTACGGAGGGTCGGGCGGCTACACCTTC. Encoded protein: CASSYGGSGGYTF.

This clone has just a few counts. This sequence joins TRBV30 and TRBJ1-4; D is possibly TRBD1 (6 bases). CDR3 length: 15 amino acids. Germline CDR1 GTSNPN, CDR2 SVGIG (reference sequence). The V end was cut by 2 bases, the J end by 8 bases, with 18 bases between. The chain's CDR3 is CAWSTVRGADEKLFF. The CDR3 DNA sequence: TGTGCCTGGAGTACTGTTCGGGGGGCCGACGAAAAACTGTTTTTT.

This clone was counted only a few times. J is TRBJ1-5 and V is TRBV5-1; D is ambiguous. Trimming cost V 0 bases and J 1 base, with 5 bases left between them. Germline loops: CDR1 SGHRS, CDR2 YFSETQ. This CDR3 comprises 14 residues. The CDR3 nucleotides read TGCGCCAGCAGCTTGGACGGGAGCAATCAGCCCCAGCATTTT. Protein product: CASSLDGSNQPQHF.

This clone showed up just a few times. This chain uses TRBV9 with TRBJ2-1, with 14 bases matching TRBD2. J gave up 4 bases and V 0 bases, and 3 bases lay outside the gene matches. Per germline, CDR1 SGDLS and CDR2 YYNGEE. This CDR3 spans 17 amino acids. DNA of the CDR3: TGTGCCAGCAGCGTAGGACTAGCGGGAGGGGGTTACAATGAGCAGTTCTTC. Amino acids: CASSVGLAGGGYNEQFF.

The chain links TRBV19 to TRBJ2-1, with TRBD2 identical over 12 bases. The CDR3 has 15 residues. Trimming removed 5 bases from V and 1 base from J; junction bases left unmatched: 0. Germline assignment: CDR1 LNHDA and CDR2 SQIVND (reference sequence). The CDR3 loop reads CASSGTSGSYNEQFF. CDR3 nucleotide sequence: TGTGCCAGTAGTGGGACTAGCGGGTCCTACAATGAGCAGTTCTTC.

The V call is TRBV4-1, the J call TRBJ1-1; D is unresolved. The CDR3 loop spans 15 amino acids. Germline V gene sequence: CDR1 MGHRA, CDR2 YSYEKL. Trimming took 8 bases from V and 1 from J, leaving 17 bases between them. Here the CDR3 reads CASARAPFENTEAFF. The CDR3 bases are TGCGCCAGCGCGAGGGCCCCTTTTGAGAACACTGAAGCTTTCTTT.

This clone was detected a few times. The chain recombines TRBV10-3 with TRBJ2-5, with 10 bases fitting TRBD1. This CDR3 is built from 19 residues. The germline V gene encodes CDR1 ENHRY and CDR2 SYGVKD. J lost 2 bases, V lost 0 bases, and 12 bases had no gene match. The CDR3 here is CAISESAVGTGVRQETQYF. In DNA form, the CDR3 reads TGTGCCATCAGTGAGTCGGCGGTGGGGACAGGGGTGCGTCAAGAGACCCAGTACTTC.

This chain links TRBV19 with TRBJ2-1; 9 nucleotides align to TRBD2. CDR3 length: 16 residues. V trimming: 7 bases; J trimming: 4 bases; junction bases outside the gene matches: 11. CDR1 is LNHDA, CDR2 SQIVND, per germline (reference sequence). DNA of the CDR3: TGTGCCAGTAACAACCCGGGACTAGCCATTTACAATGAGCAGTTCTTC. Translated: CASNNPGLAIYNEQFF.

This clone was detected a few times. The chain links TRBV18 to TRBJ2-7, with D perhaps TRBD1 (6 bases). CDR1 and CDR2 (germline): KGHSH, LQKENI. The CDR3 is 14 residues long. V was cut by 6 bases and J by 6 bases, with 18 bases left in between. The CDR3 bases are TGTGCCAGCTCGCGTTCAGACAGGCGGTCCGAGCAGTACTTC. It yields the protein CASSRSDRRSEQYF. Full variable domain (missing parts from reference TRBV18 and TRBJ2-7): NAGVMQNPRHLVRRRGQEARLRCSPMKGHSHVYWYRQLPEEGLKFMVYLQKENIIDESGMPKERFSAEFPKEGPSILRIQQVVRGDSAAYFCASSRSDRRSEQYFGPGTRLTVT.

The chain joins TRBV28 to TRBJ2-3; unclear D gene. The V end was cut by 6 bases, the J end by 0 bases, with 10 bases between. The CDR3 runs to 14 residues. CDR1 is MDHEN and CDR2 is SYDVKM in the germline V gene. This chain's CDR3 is CASRRAGSTDTQYF. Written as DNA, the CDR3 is TGTGCCAGCAGGCGCGCAGGAAGCACAGATACGCAGTATTTT.

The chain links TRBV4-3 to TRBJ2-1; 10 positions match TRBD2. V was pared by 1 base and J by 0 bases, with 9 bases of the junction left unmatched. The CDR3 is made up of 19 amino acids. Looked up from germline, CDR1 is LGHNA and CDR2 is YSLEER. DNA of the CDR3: TGCGCCAGCAGCCAAGTTGGGAGCGGGAGGGCCTTCTCCTACAATGAGCAGTTCTTC. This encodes CASSQVGSGRAFSYNEQFF.

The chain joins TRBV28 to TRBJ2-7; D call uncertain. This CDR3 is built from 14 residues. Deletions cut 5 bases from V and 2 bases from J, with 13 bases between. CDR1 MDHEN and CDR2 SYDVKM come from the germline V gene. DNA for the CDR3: TGTGCCAGCAGTCTAATTCAGGTAGCCTACGAGCAGTACTTC. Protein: CASSLIQVAYEQYF.

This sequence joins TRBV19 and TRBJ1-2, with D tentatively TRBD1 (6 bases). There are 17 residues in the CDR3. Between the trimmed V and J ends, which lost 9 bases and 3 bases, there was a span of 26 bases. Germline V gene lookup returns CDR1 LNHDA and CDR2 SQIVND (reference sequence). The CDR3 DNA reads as TGTGCCAGCGGACACCGGGACACGCATCCAAGACACTATGGCTACACCTTC. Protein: CASGHRDTHPRHYGYTF.

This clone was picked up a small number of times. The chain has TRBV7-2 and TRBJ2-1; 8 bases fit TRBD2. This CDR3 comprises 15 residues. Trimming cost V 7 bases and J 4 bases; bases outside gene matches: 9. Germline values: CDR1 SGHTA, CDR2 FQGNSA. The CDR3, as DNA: TGTGCCAGCAACCTGTGGACTAGCCTTTACAATGAGCAGTTCTTC. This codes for CASNLWTSLYNEQFF.

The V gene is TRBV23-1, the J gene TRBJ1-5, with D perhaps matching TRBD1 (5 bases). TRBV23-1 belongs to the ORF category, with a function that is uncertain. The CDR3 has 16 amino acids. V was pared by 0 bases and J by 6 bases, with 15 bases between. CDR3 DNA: TGCGCCAGCAGTCAATCGAGCCAGGGAAGGGGTCAGCCCCAGCATTTT. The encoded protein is CASSQSSQGRGQPQHF.

The DNA for the CDR3 is TGTGCCAGCTGCCAGTACCCTCGGCCGGGCTACGAGCAGTACTTC. As protein: CASCQYPRPGYEQYF. The rearrangement uses TRBV6-1 and TRBJ2-7; D not resolved. CDR1 is MNHNS and CDR2 is SASEGT in the germline V gene. The CDR3 spans 15 residues. With 8 bases removed from V and 3 bases from J, the gap between germline ends came to 20 bases.

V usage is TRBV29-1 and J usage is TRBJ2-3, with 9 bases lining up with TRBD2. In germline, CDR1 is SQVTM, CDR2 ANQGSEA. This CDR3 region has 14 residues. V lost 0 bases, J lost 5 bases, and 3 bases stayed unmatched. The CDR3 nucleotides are TGCAGCGTTGAAGATCTAGCGGGGTTAGATACGCAGTATTTT. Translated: CSVEDLAGLDTQYF.

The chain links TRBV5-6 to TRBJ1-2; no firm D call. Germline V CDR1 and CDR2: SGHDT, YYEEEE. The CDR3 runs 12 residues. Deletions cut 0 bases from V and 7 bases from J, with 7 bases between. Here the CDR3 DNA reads TGTGCCAGCAGCTTGGATCAGTTTGGCTACACCTTC. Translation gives CASSLDQFGYTF.